Sequencing of this T cell receptor beta chain was carried out in a study of breast tumors, draining lymph nodes, adjacent tissues. TCRdb itself ran the multiplex PCR reads through MiXCR, one entry per CDR3 protein. The repertoire holds some 230,000 distinct CDR3 sequences, 30% to 35% seen once, with about 3.3% in the top ten. Axillary draining lymph nodes of breast cancer patients supplied the node samples. This clonotype was detected ten times or more. Its antigen is undetermined. Findings of the study overall: Luminal-like breast cancer showed significantly greater tumor-nontumor repertoire similarity than basal-like breast cancer did.

The receptor comes from a female donor with breast cancer. Some clones in this sample may be carry-over from other donors' samples. Sequencing was performed on axillary lymph node tissue.

This chain's CDR3 is CATSTQSGTLNYGYTF. CDR3 coding DNA: TGTGCCACCAGCACTCAGAGCGGGACGCTAAACTATGGCTACACCTTC. The genes are TRBV15 and TRBJ1-2, with D tentatively TRBD1 (5 bases). Per the germline V gene, CDR1 is LNHNV and CDR2 is YYDKDF (reference sequence). V lost 4 bases and J 2 bases, leaving 17 bases between the germline ends. CDR3 length: 16 residues.